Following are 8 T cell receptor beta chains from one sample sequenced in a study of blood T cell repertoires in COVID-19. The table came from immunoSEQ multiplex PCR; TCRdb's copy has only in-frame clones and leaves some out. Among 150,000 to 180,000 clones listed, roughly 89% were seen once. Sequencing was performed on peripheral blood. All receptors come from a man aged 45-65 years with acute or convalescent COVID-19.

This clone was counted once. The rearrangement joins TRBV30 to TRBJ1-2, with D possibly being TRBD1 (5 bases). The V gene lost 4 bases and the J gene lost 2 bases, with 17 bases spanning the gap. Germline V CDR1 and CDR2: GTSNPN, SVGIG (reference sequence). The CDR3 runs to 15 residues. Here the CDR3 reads CAWTTGGAGNYGYTF. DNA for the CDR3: TGTGCCTGGACCACGGGGGGAGCCGGAAACTATGGCTACACCTTC. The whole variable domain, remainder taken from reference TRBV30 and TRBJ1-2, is SQTIHQWPATLVQPVGSPLSLECTVEGTSNPNLYWYRQAAGRGLQLLFYSVGIGQISSEVPQNLSASRPQDRQFILSSKKLLLSDSGFYLCAWTTGGAGNYGYTFGSGTRLTVV.

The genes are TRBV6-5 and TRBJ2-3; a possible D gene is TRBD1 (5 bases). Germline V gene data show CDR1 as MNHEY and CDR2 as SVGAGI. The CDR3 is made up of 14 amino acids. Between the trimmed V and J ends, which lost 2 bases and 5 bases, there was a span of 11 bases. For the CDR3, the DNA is TGTGCCAGCAGTTACGCCTCAGGGCTAGATACGCAGTATTTT. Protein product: CASSYASGLDTQYF.

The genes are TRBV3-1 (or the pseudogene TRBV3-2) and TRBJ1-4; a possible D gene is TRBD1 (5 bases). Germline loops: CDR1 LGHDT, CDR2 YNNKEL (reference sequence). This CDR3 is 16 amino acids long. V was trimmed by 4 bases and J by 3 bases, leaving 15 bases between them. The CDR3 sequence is CASSLSGRWANEKLFF. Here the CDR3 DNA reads TGTGCCAGCAGCCTTTCAGGGAGGTGGGCTAATGAAAAACTGTTTTTT.

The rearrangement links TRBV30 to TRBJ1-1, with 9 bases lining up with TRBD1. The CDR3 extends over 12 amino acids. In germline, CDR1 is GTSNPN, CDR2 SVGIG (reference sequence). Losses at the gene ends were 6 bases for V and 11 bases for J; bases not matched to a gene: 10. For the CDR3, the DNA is TGTGCCTGCATCCGGGACAGGGAGTCGGCTTTCTTT. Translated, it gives CACIRDRESAFF.

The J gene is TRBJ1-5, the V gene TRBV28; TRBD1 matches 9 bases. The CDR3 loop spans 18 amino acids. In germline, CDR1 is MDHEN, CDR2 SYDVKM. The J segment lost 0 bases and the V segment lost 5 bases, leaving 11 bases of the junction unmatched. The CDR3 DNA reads TGTGCCAGCAGTACAGGGGGCGAAAATTCAAATAGCAATCAGCCCCAGCATTTT. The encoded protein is CASSTGGENSNSNQPQHF.

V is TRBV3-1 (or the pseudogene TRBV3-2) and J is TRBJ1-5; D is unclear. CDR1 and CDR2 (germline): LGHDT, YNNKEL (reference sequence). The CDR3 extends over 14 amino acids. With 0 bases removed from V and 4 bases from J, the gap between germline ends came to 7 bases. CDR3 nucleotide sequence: TGTGCCAGCAGCCAAGATGAGGGTAATCAGCCCCAGCATTTT. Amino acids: CASSQDEGNQPQHF.

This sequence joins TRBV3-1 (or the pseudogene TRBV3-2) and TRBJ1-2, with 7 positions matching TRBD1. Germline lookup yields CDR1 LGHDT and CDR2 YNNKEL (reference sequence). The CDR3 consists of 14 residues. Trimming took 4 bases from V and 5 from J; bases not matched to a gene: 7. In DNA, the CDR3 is TGTGCCAGCAGCCGTACAGGGGTCGGGTATGGCTACACCTTC. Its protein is CASSRTGVGYGYTF.

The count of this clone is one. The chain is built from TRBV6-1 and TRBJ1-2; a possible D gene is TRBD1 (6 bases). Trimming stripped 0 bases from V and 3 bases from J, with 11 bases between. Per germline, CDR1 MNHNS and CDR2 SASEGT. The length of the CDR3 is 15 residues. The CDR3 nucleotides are TGTGCCAGCAGTGAAGCTAAAGCAGGGGACTATGGCTACACCTTC. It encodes CASSEAKAGDYGYTF.